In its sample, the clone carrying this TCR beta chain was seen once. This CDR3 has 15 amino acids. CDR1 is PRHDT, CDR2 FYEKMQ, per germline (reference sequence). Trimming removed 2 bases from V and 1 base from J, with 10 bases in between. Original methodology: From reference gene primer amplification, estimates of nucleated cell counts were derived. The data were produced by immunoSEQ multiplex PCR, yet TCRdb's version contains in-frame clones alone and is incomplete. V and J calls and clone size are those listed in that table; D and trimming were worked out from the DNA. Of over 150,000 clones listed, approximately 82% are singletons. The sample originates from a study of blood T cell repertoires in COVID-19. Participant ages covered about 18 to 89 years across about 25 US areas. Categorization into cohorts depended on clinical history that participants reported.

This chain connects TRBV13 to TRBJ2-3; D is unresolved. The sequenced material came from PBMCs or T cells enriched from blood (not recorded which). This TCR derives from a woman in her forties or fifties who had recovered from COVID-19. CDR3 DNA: TGTGCCAGCAGCTTACGGTCCTTGGGCACAGATACGCAGTATTTT. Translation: CASSLRSLGTDTQYF.